This T cell receptor beta chain was profiled in a study of blood T cells in healthy people across ages. This CDR3 comprises 15 residues. The J segment lost 3 bases and the V segment lost 6 bases, leaving 12 bases of the junction unmatched. Per germline, CDR1 SQVTM and CDR2 ANQGSEA. Alongside a J-beta primer mix, a sample-barcoded 5' primer served in a second PCR lasting roughly 6 to 12 cycles. TCRdb re-analysed the 5' RACE reads in MiXCR, keeping a single row per CDR3 protein. The repertoire holds 850,000 to 1,000,000 distinct CDR3 sequences, with roughly 50% as singletons. Every sample yielded at least 6.5 million isolated PBMCs.

This sequence originates from a man between 25 and 39 years old in good health. The V and J genes are TRBV29-1 and TRBJ2-3; 7 bases match TRBD1. Source material: blood. Here the CDR3 reads CSVDRQGGRTDTQYF. CDR3 nucleotide sequence: TGCAGCGTCGATCGACAGGGCGGAAGGACAGATACGCAGTATTTT.